The 12 T cell receptor beta chains below come from one sample, sequenced in a study of patients and donors after allogeneic stem cell transplantation. TCRdb re-called the RT-PCR reads through MiXCR, storing one row per CDR3 protein. The table has approximately 150,000 distinct CDR3 sequences, about a third seen once; the top ten hold around 50%. Source material: blood, either unsorted or a sorted T cell fraction (not recorded which). These receptors were collected from a human donor who was either an allogeneic HSCT recipient or a stem cell or donor lymphocyte infusion donor (not recorded which). It is not recorded whose cells these are; they may come from a transplant donor.

The V gene is TRBV14, the J gene TRBJ1-6; D is uncertain. Trimming took 0 bases from V and 3 from J, leaving 6 bases between them. This CDR3 has 15 amino acids. The germline CDR1 and CDR2 sequences are SGHDN and FVKESK. In nucleotides, the CDR3 is TGTGCCAGCAGCCAAGACAGCGGCTATAATTCACCCCTCCACTTT. Translation: CASSQDSGYNSPLHF.

This clonotype has only a few counts. V and J are TRBV15 and TRBJ1-3, with unresolved D. The V gene lost 5 bases and the J gene lost 0 bases, with 11 bases spanning the gap. This CDR3 is 15 amino acids long. The germline V gene has CDR1 LNHNV and CDR2 YYDKDF (reference sequence). This chain's CDR3 is CATSVGPNSGNTIYF. CDR3 coding DNA: TGTGCCACCAGCGTCGGACCCAACTCTGGAAACACCATATATTTT.

This clonotype was recorded once. The V and J genes are TRBV10-3 and TRBJ1-1, with TRBD1 as a possible D gene (6 bases). The CDR3 has 12 residues. V gave up 4 bases and J gave up 9 bases, with 12 bases separating them. CDR1 is ENHRY, CDR2 SYGVKD, per germline. The CDR3 spells CAISAVRGKAFF. CDR3 coding DNA: TGTGCCATCAGTGCGGTCAGGGGCAAAGCTTTCTTT.

This clonotype was seen a few times. This chain joins TRBV6-5 and TRBJ1-2; D unclear. The CDR3 runs 12 residues. Trimming stripped 0 bases from V and 7 bases from J, with 6 bases between. Germline lookup yields CDR1 MNHEY and CDR2 SVGAGI. The CDR3 spells CASSYSGGGYTF. CDR3 DNA: TGTGCCAGCAGTTACTCAGGAGGTGGCTACACCTTC.

The sample holds a few counts of this clonotype. The chain links TRBV12-3 or TRBV12-4 to TRBJ1-6; D unclear. V was cut by 4 bases and J by 2 bases, with 15 bases left in between. The length of the CDR3 is 17 residues. Written as DNA, the CDR3 is TGTGCCAGCAGTTCCCCCCGGACCAGCACCTATAATTCACCCCTCCACTTT. Protein product: CASSSPRTSTYNSPLHF.

This chain joins TRBV12-3 or TRBV12-4 and TRBJ1-3; D gene unclear. Between the trimmed V and J ends, which lost 3 bases and 3 bases, there was a span of 9 bases. CDR3 size: 14 residues. The CDR3 sequence: CASSLSTVGNTIYF. DNA for the CDR3: TGTGCCAGCAGTTTGTCAACAGTTGGAAACACCATATATTTT.

This clonotype was detected many times. V is TRBV12-3 or TRBV12-4 and J is TRBJ1-4; D might be TRBD1 (5 bases). The V gene lost 5 bases and the J gene lost 4 bases, with 14 bases spanning the gap. The CDR3 loop spans 15 amino acids. The CDR3 nucleotides read TGTGCCAGCAGTGACCACAGGCAGATTAATGAAAAACTGTTTTTT. Translating it yields CASSDHRQINEKLFF.

This clonotype appeared a few times. V gene TRBV21-1 combines with J gene TRBJ2-7; TRBD2 was called by the table and not checked on the DNA. TRBV21-1 is marked as a pseudogene. The CDR3 covers 13 residues. The CDR3 protein is CASSEGLGDEQYV. The DNA for the CDR3 is TGTGCCAGCAGCGAGGGACTAGGGGACGAGCAGTACGTC.

The table lists this clonotype with a few counts. The CDR3 region is CSARDWTGGSLSYNSPLHF. The CDR3 nucleotides read TGCAGTGCTAGAGATTGGACAGGGGGATCCCTCTCCTATAATTCACCCCTCCACTTT. The V and J genes are TRBV20-1 and TRBJ1-6, with 10 bases identical to TRBD1. Germline V gives CDR1 DFQATT, CDR2 SNEGSKA (reference sequence). The CDR3 has 19 amino acids. V lost 0 bases, J lost 0 bases, and 8 bases stayed unmatched.

V usage is TRBV30 and J usage is TRBJ1-1, with D maybe TRBD1 (6 bases). From germline, CDR1 is GTSNPN and CDR2 SVGIG (reference sequence). V was cut by 5 bases and J by 5 bases, with 24 bases left in between. The CDR3 is 16 amino acids. The CDR3 spells CAWGWAAGQKGTEAFF. The CDR3 coding sequence is TGTGCCTGGGGATGGGCCGCGGGACAAAAAGGGACTGAAGCTTTCTTT.

A remark on this clonotype: This may stem from a read error, because a much larger clone lies one nucleotide away. The chain carries TRBV7-2 and TRBJ2-3; no definite D call. The CDR3 is 16 residues long. In germline, CDR1 is SGHTA, CDR2 FQGNSA. The CDR3: CACSPLVVDSTDTQYF. CDR3 nucleotide sequence: TGTGCCTGCAGCCCCCTGGTTGTGGACAGCACAGATACGCAGTATTTT.

V and J are TRBV29-1 and TRBJ1-2; D unclear. V lost 7 bases and J 3 bases, leaving 15 bases between the germline ends. CDR1 and CDR2 from the germline V gene are SQVTM and ANQGSEA. The CDR3 runs to 13 residues. The CDR3 region is CSAGDQADYGYTF. The CDR3 region has the DNA TGCAGCGCCGGTGATCAGGCGGACTATGGCTACACCTTC.